The 30 T cell receptor beta chains below all came from one sample that was sequenced in a study of blood T cell repertoires in COVID-19. Using immunoSEQ multiplex PCR, the repertoire was profiled, and TCRdb retains in-frame clones only, with some absent. The table records almost 400,000 clones, roughly 90% of them present only once. The sequencing sample was made of PBMCs or T cells enriched from blood (not recorded which). Source of these receptors: a woman under 40 with acute COVID-19.

This clone was detected only a few times. The chain links TRBV7-2 to TRBJ2-7, with 7 bases identical to TRBD1. Germline V CDR1 and CDR2: SGHTA, FQGNSA. The junction had 10 bases not matched to a gene; V was cut back by 3 bases and J by 2 bases. The CDR3 extends over 16 amino acids. CDR3 nucleotides: TGTGCCAGCAGCTTCCCGCCGGGGACAGCCGCCTACGAGCAGTACTTC. Protein sequence: CASSFPPGTAAYEQYF.

This chain joins TRBV5-1 and TRBJ2-3, with 12 bases aligning to TRBD2. Germline CDR1 is SGHRS and CDR2 is YFSETQ. The V gene end was trimmed by 3 bases and the J gene end by 6 bases; junction bases not matched to a gene: 5. The CDR3 has 15 amino acids. CDR3 loop: CASSSSGGAGDTQYF. The CDR3 DNA is TGCGCCAGCAGCTCTAGCGGGGGGGCCGGGGATACGCAGTATTTT. Combining the CDR3 with reference TRBV5-1 and TRBJ2-3 gives the whole variable domain KAGVTQTPRYLIKTRGQQVTLSCSPISGHRSVSWYQQTPGQGLQFLFEYFSETQRNKGNFPGRFSGRQFSNSRSEMNVSTLELGDSALYLCASSSSGGAGDTQYFGPGTRLTVL.

In this sample, this clone turned up once. The chain links TRBV4-1 to TRBJ2-7; D unclear. This CDR3 is 17 amino acids long. Trimming took off 1 base at V and 3 bases at J, with 19 bases between the two ends. The germline V gene encodes CDR1 MGHRA and CDR2 YSYEKL. The DNA for the CDR3 is TGCGCCAGCAGCCAAGGAGTTGGAGATGAGAGTAGCTACGAGCAGTACTTC. This gives the protein CASSQGVGDESSYEQYF.

The V call is TRBV5-6, the J call TRBJ1-5, with no clear D. The CDR3 contains 13 residues. Trimming took 4 bases from V and 6 from J, leaving 11 bases between them. Germline lookup yields CDR1 SGHDT and CDR2 YYEEEE. CDR3 nucleotides: TGTGCCAGCAGCCCCGCCCCAGGTCAGCCCCAGCATTTT. Encoded protein: CASSPAPGQPQHF.

V usage is TRBV24-1 and J usage is TRBJ1-1, with D possibly TRBD1 on 6 matching bases. CDR3 length equals 13 residues. Looked up from germline, CDR1 is KGHDR and CDR2 is SFDVKD. Trimming stripped 9 bases from V and 3 bases from J, with 13 bases between. CDR3 bases: TGTGCCACCCCCGCACAGGGCCACACTGAAGCTTTCTTT. This sequence encodes CATPAQGHTEAFF.

The rearrangement uses TRBV25-1 and TRBJ2-3; 8 bases line up with TRBD2. Germline loops: CDR1 MGHDK, CDR2 SYGVNS. This CDR3 has 14 residues. Trimming at V came to 4 bases and at J to 3 bases, leaving 3 bases not matched to a gene. In DNA, the CDR3 is TGTGCCAGCAGTGGGAGACTAGCGACAGATACGCAGTATTTT. Translated: CASSGRLATDTQYF.

The genes are TRBV19 and TRBJ1-5, with a possible D match to TRBD1 (6 bases). The CDR3 is made up of 16 amino acids. Per the germline V gene, CDR1 is LNHDA and CDR2 is SQIVND (reference sequence). Trimming stripped 3 bases from V and 3 bases from J, with 15 bases between. The CDR3 loop is CASSIWGRGINQPQHF. For the CDR3, the DNA is TGTGCCAGTAGTATTTGGGGGAGGGGGATCAATCAGCCCCAGCATTTT.

The chain employs TRBV2 and TRBJ2-2; D perhaps matches TRBD1 (5 bases). CDR1 and CDR2 from the germline V gene are SNHLY and FYNNEI. V was clipped by 6 bases and J by 0 bases, with 11 bases between them. The CDR3 runs 15 residues. CDR3 in amino acids: CASRMDTANTGELFF. The CDR3 DNA sequence: TGTGCCAGCAGGATGGACACCGCGAACACCGGGGAGCTGTTTTTT.

The rearrangement uses TRBV4-1 and TRBJ1-3; D is ambiguous. This CDR3 contains 16 residues. V lost 4 bases to trimming and J lost 0 bases, with 13 bases between them. The germline V gene encodes CDR1 MGHRA and CDR2 YSYEKL. The CDR3 DNA reads as TGCGCCAGCAGCCCGCGTTTTTCCATCTCTGGAAACACCATATATTTT. Encoded protein: CASSPRFSISGNTIYF.

A single count supports this clone. The rearrangement uses TRBV25-1 and TRBJ1-5, with a possible D match to TRBD1 (5 bases). The CDR3 contains 15 residues. With 5 bases removed from V and 1 base from J, the gap between germline ends came to 12 bases. The germline gives CDR1 MGHDK, CDR2 SYGVNS. CDR3 protein: CASSPAGGSNQPQHF. The CDR3, as DNA: TGTGCCAGCAGTCCCGCCGGGGGGAGCAATCAGCCCCAGCATTTT.

This clone appeared once. The chain couples TRBV19 to TRBJ1-1; 7 bases are a match to TRBD1. The CDR3 loop spans 20 amino acids. The V gene's germline CDR1 is LNHDA and CDR2 SQIVND (reference sequence). The V segment lost 1 base and the J segment 0 bases; nucleotides outside the gene matches: 17. CDR3 sequence: CASSIGNPRTGVRLNTEAFF. The CDR3 bases are TGTGCCAGTAGTATAGGGAACCCTAGAACAGGGGTCCGGTTGAACACTGAAGCTTTCTTT.

The rearrangement joins TRBV7-2 to TRBJ2-2; 9 bases are a match to TRBD2. Germline CDR1 and CDR2: SGHTA and FQGNSA. CDR3 size: 17 residues. V lost 3 bases, J lost 4 bases, and 9 bases stayed unmatched. The CDR3 here is CASSFQGLALGTGELFF. DNA of the CDR3: TGTGCCAGCAGCTTCCAGGGACTAGCTTTGGGCACCGGGGAGCTGTTTTTT.

This sequence joins TRBV5-4 and TRBJ2-6; 9 nucleotides line up with TRBD1. The V gene end was trimmed by 0 bases and the J gene end by 0 bases; junction bases not matched to a gene: 4. The CDR3 length is 18 residues. Germline V gene lookup returns CDR1 SGHNT and CDR2 YYREEE (reference sequence). The CDR3 DNA follows: TGTGCCAGCAGCTTGGGCGGACAGGGGTTCTCTGGGGCCAACGTCCTGACTTTC. Protein product: CASSLGGQGFSGANVLTF. The whole variable domain, remainder taken from reference TRBV5-4 and TRBJ2-6, is ETGVTQSPTHLIKTRGQQVTLRCSSQSGHNTVSWYQQALGQGPQFIFQYYREEENGRGNFPPRFSGLQFPNYSSELNVNALELDDSALYLCASSLGGQGFSGANVLTFGAGSRLTVL.

The rearrangement joins TRBV19 to TRBJ1-1, with D possibly being TRBD1 (5 bases). V dropped 7 bases and J dropped 4 bases, with 19 bases sitting between them. The CDR3 length is 15 residues. Germline CDR1 reads LNHDA; CDR2 reads SQIVND (reference sequence). The CDR3 is CASTLNGHGGTEAFF. CDR3 in DNA: TGTGCCAGTACCCTCAATGGACACGGGGGCACTGAAGCTTTCTTT.

Worth noting for this clone: The same CDR3 also results from other DNA sequences found in this sample. The chain carries TRBV29-1 and TRBJ1-3; 7 bases map to TRBD1. The CDR3 length is 14 residues. In germline, CDR1 is SQVTM, CDR2 ANQGSEA. J gave up 0 bases and V 4 bases, and 3 bases lay outside the gene matches. CDR3 residues: CSVGTGGSGNTIYF. The DNA for the CDR3 is TGCAGCGTTGGGACAGGTGGCTCTGGAAACACCATATATTTT.

This sequence joins TRBV5-6 and TRBJ1-1; a weak D match, TRBD1 (5 bases). The germline CDR1 and CDR2 sequences are SGHDT and YYEEEE. Trimming cost V 4 bases and J 5 bases, with 9 bases left between them. The CDR3 is 12 amino acids. CDR3 amino acids: CASSPGGTEAFF. CDR3 sequence (DNA): TGTGCCAGCAGCCCGGGGGGTACTGAAGCTTTCTTT.

The V and J genes are TRBV25-1 and TRBJ1-6; TRBD1 is a possible D gene (6 bases). Trimming stripped 4 bases from V and 9 bases from J, with 16 bases between. The CDR3 is 15 residues long. The V gene's germline CDR1 is MGHDK and CDR2 SYGVNS. The CDR3 here is CASSGTETGGSPLHF. CDR3 bases: TGTGCCAGCAGTGGGACCGAGACAGGCGGTTCACCCCTCCACTTT.

The CDR3 DNA follows: TGCGCCAGCAGTCCCTGGTTGCGGACTAGCGGGGGAGGGATAGATACGCAGTATTTT. It encodes CASSPWLRTSGGGIDTQYF. V gene TRBV5-1 combines with J gene TRBJ2-3, with 13 bases identical to TRBD2. The germline V gene has CDR1 SGHRS and CDR2 YFSETQ. This CDR3 region has 19 residues. V trimming: 5 bases; J trimming: 5 bases; junction bases outside the gene matches: 17. The variable domain in full, completed from reference TRBV5-1 and TRBJ2-3, reads KAGVTQTPRYLIKTRGQQVTLSCSPISGHRSVSWYQQTPGQGLQFLFEYFSETQRNKGNFPGRFSGRQFSNSRSEMNVSTLELGDSALYLCASSPWLRTSGGGIDTQYFGPGTRLTVL.

The chain carries TRBV7-3 and TRBJ2-3; perhaps TRBD2 as D (5 bases). CDR1 and CDR2 from the germline V gene are SGHTA and FQGTGA. V was trimmed by 3 bases and J by 4 bases, leaving 14 bases between them. This CDR3 has 15 amino acids. CDR3 sequence reads: CASSFPGSTADTQYF. CDR3 nucleotides: TGTGCCAGCAGCTTCCCGGGATCCACGGCAGATACGCAGTATTTT.

Here the CDR3 DNA reads TGTGCCAGCAGCCAAACCCTGCGGTACTACAATGAGCAGTTCTTC. It specifies CASSQTLRYYNEQFF. This chain links TRBV3-1 (or the pseudogene TRBV3-2) with TRBJ2-1; D gene ambiguous. V was pared by 2 bases and J by 3 bases, with 11 bases between. The CDR3 length is 15 residues. The germline V gene encodes CDR1 LGHDT and CDR2 YNNKEL (reference sequence).

The CDR3 loop reads CSVVERGPPNEQFF. The CDR3 DNA reads as TGCAGCGTTGTGGAGCGGGGGCCCCCCAATGAGCAGTTCTTC. The V call is TRBV29-1, the J call TRBJ2-1, with 8 bases aligning to TRBD2. The CDR3 is 14 amino acids. Germline values: CDR1 SQVTM, CDR2 ANQGSEA. J lost 6 bases, V lost 4 bases, and 8 bases had no gene match.

V is TRBV11-1 and J is TRBJ2-7; 8 bases fit TRBD2. CDR1 is SGHAT, CDR2 FQDESV, per germline (reference sequence). The V and J ends lost 3 bases and 4 bases, in that order; junction bases with no gene match: 8. This CDR3 has 15 amino acids. The CDR3 nucleotides read TGTGCCAGCAGCTTCTCGGGGGGGCCCTCTTACGAGCAGTACTTC. Translation gives CASSFSGGPSYEQYF.

V usage is TRBV18 and J usage is TRBJ2-7; D possibly corresponds to TRBD2 (6 bases). V was cut by 6 bases and J by 6 bases, with 18 bases left in between. Looked up from germline, CDR1 is KGHSH and CDR2 is LQKENI. The CDR3 length is 14 residues. As DNA, the CDR3 is TGTGCCAGCTCCCCCACTACCTACGGGGGCGAGCAGTACTTC. Translated: CASSPTTYGGEQYF.

The chain has TRBV5-1 and TRBJ1-2, with TRBD1 matching 7 bases. V gave up 4 bases and J gave up 7 bases; unmatched junction bases: 10. Looked up from germline, CDR1 is SGHRS and CDR2 is YFSETQ. The CDR3 sequence is 14 residues long. The CDR3 region has the DNA TGCGCCAGCAGCCTGCAGACAGGGACTCGTGGCTACACCTTC. Its translation: CASSLQTGTRGYTF. Full variable domain (missing parts from reference TRBV5-1 and TRBJ1-2): KAGVTQTPRYLIKTRGQQVTLSCSPISGHRSVSWYQQTPGQGLQFLFEYFSETQRNKGNFPGRFSGRQFSNSRSEMNVSTLELGDSALYLCASSLQTGTRGYTFGSGTRLTVV.

This chain uses TRBV19 with TRBJ1-6, with 7 bases lining up with TRBD1. Germline CDR1 LNHDA, CDR2 SQIVND (reference sequence). This CDR3 has 13 residues. J gave up 4 bases and V 9 bases, and 3 bases lay outside the gene matches. The CDR3 sequence: CASHRGYNSPLHF. The CDR3 DNA reads as TGTGCCAGCCACAGGGGATATAATTCACCCCTCCACTTT.

The chain recombines TRBV4-1 with TRBJ1-2, with D perhaps matching TRBD1 (6 bases). V lost 1 base and J 1 base, leaving 13 bases between the germline ends. Germline V gene lookup returns CDR1 MGHRA and CDR2 YSYEKL. The CDR3 loop spans 16 amino acids. The CDR3 DNA follows: TGCGCCAGCAGCCAAGGCCGGGACACGATTAACTATGGCTACACCTTC. It codes for CASSQGRDTINYGYTF.

The rearrangement uses TRBV23-1 and TRBJ1-6, with D unclear. TRBV23-1 is an open reading frame whose function is uncertain. The CDR3 has 16 residues. Between the trimmed V and J ends, which lost 0 bases and 10 bases, there was a span of 16 bases. Here the CDR3 DNA reads TGCGCCAGCAGTCAATCGTGGAGGGAGAGGCAGTCACCCCTCCACTTT. Its translation: CASSQSWRERQSPLHF.

A note on this clone: This sample includes further DNA sequences coding for the same CDR3. V is TRBV5-1 and J is TRBJ2-1; 9 bases line up with TRBD2. Germline V CDR1 and CDR2: SGHRS, YFSETQ. The CDR3 totals 15 residues. V lost 1 base, J lost 4 bases, and 3 bases stayed unmatched. This chain's CDR3 is CASSLSGGPYNEQFF. CDR3 sequence (DNA): TGCGCCAGCAGCTTGAGCGGGGGGCCATACAATGAGCAGTTCTTC.

With respect to this clone: The sample holds other DNA sequences that translate to the same CDR3. This chain joins TRBV7-2 and TRBJ2-7; TRBD2 aligns across 13 bases. J was trimmed by 7 bases and V by 1 base; bases with no gene match: 1. Germline CDR1 SGHTA, CDR2 FQGNSA. This CDR3 is 14 amino acids long. CDR3 residues: CASSLGLAGGEQYF. CDR3 DNA sequence: TGTGCCAGCAGCTTAGGACTAGCGGGGGGAGAGCAGTACTTC. The complete variable domain, with remaining parts taken from reference TRBV7-2 and TRBJ2-7, reads GAGVSQSPSNKVTEKGKDVELRCDPISGHTALYWYRQSLGQGLEFLIYFQGNSAPDKSGLPSDRFSAERTGGSVSTLTIQRTQQEDSAVYLCASSLGLAGGEQYFGPGTRLTVT.

The chain is built from TRBV5-1 and TRBJ2-2; D not resolved. V lost 2 bases and J lost 3, with 20 bases in between. The CDR3 length is 18 residues. Germline V gene lookup returns CDR1 SGHRS and CDR2 YFSETQ. The CDR3, as DNA: TGCGCCAGCAGCTTTAACCCTAGTGGAAAGCACTACACCGGGGAGCTGTTTTTT. Amino acid sequence: CASSFNPSGKHYTGELFF.